This section outlines one T cell receptor beta chain sequence together with its context. Its antigen is unknown. The sample belongs to a study of cytomegalovirus exposure and HLA in healthy donors. Healthy individuals who donated bone marrow served as the donors. Donors had nominal health at sampling but likely had unrecorded immune exposures. The PCR was carried out with 60 Vbeta primers and 13 Jbeta primers. Assay: immunoSEQ multiplex PCR; the TCRdb copy retains only in-frame clones and omits some. The data contain under 200,000 clones, around 77% of them singletons. Findings and limits, study-wide: What TCR beta sequences reportedly achieved was accurate prediction of HLA-A and HLA-B alleles in most subjects.

This CDR3 is 15 amino acids long. With 0 bases removed from V and 2 bases from J, the gap between germline ends came to 12 bases. In germline, CDR1 is SGHRS, CDR2 YFSETQ. The TCR comes from a man aged 60 to 69 in good health and CMV-seronegative. The chain is built from TRBV5-1 and TRBJ2-7, with a possible D match to TRBD1 (6 bases). The sequenced sample was PBMCs. The CDR3 protein is CASSLGTGSAYEQYF. The CDR3, as DNA: TGCGCCAGCAGCTTGGGAACAGGGTCGGCCTACGAGCAGTACTTC.